This T cell receptor beta chain was captured in a study of blood T cells in healthy people across ages. Study-level findings and limits: Age brought a roughly linear fall in TCR beta diversity measured per million T cells. No one knew whether donors had CMV, which possibly confounded expanded clonotype changes.

A sample-barcoded 5' primer and a J-beta primer mix were used in a second PCR of roughly 7 to 11 cycles. Using its own MiXCR run on the 5' RACE reads, TCRdb lists one record per CDR3 protein. The sample lists roughly 1.6 million distinct CDR3 sequences; roughly 32% were seen once. A note on this clonotype: Its antigen is not known.

The receptor comes from a woman younger than 45 in good health. Sequenced sample: blood.

The CDR3 sequence: CASTLSSYEQYF. CDR3 nucleotide sequence: TGTGCCAGCACTCTTAGCTCCTACGAGCAGTACTTC. This chain links TRBV28 with TRBJ2-7; no firm D call. Per the germline V gene, CDR1 is MDHEN and CDR2 is SYDVKM. V lost 7 bases and J 0 bases, leaving 7 bases between the germline ends. The CDR3 length is 12 residues. The entire variable domain, with the rest obtained from reference TRBV28 and TRBJ2-7, is as follows: DVKVTQSSRYLVKRTGEKVFLECVQDMDHENMFWYRQDPGLGLRLIYFSYDVKMKEKGDIPEGYSVSREKKERFSLILESASTNQTSMYLCASTLSSYEQYFGPGTRLTVT.